This is a list of T cell receptor beta chains from one sample in a study of blood T cell repertoires in COVID-19. TCRdb keeps only in-frame clones here, not all; method: immunoSEQ multiplex PCR. The sample lists under 500,000 clones, 85% to 90% occurring once. The material sequenced was peripheral blood. These receptors were obtained from a woman aged 30 to 39 with acute or convalescent COVID-19. Each CDR3 is given with its conserved first and last residue. D genes are given only for firm matches. Only part of the rows carry a size: once, few, many, or a class if the clone is expanded.

>TRBV15|NA|TRBJ1-2|NA
TGTGCCACCAGCCTCGAGTTGTCGGACTATGGCTACACCTTC
CATSLELSDYGYTF
>TRBV4-1|NA|TRBJ2-7|TRBD2
TGCGCCAGCAGCCCAATTACTAGCGGGGGGGACGAGCAGTACTTC
CASSPITSGGDEQYF
>TRBV27|NA|TRBJ2-1|TRBD2
TGTGCCAGCAGTTTCCGACTAGCGGGGGGTCGTGAGCAGTTCTTC
CASSFRLAGGREQFF
>TRBV12-2|NA|TRBJ1-1|NA
TGTGCAAGTCGCTTCTGCGGCACTGAAGCTTTCTTT
CASRFCGTEAFF
>TRBV28|NA|TRBJ2-7|TRBD2
TGTGCCAGCAGTTTTCAGCTAGCGGGGCACTACGAGCAGTACTTC
CASSFQLAGHYEQYF
>TRBV2|NA|TRBJ1-4|NA
TGTGCCAGCAGATACAGGGTACGGGAAAAACTGTTTTTT
CASRYRVREKLFF
>TRBV6-5|NA|TRBJ1-1|NA
TGTGCCAGCATGGGCGGGGGCCGGTACGCTGAAGCTTTCTTT
CASMGGGRYAEAFF
>TRBV7-8|NA|TRBJ2-7|TRBD2
TGTGCCAGCAGCTTAGGGTCCGGGACTAGCGGGGTGAGCTCCTACGAGCAGTACTTC
CASSLGSGTSGVSSYEQYF
>TRBV18|NA|TRBJ2-7|NA
TGTGCCAGCTCACAGGTAATAGGGGAATCCTACGAGCAGTACTTC
CASSQVIGESYEQYF
>TRBV6-5|once|TRBJ1-4|TRBD1
TGTGCCAGCAGACCGACAGGGGGCTCTGAAAAACTGTTTTTT
CASRPTGGSEKLFF
>TRBV5-4|NA|TRBJ2-7|TRBD1
TGTGCCAGCAGTCCCGGACAGGGGGCCTACGAGCAGTACTTC
CASSPGQGAYEQYF
>TRBV10-3|NA|TRBJ2-7|NA
TGTGCCATCAGTGAGTCTTGGCAGGGGTCTGGCGAGCAGTACTTC
CAISESWQGSGEQYF
>TRBV7-6|NA|TRBJ1-6|TRBD1
TGTGCCAGCAGCTTATCGACAGGGGATTCACCCCTCCACTTT
CASSLSTGDSPLHF
>TRBV9|NA|TRBJ2-7|NA
TGTGCCAGCAGCGTAGGAACCGGAGTCCCCTACGAGCAGTACTTC
CASSVGTGVPYEQYF
>TRBV5-1|NA|TRBJ2-5|TRBD2
TGCGCCAGCAGCTTCGGGGGGGCCGAAGAGACCCAGTACTTC
CASSFGGAEETQYF
>TRBV11-2|NA|TRBJ2-1|TRBD1
TGTGCCAGCAGCTTCACAGGGGGAAGGGTTGAGCAGTTCTTC
CASSFTGGRVEQFF
>TRBV29-1|once|TRBJ2-7|NA
TGCAGCGTGAGGCAGGGGCCCTACGAGCAGTACTTC
CSVRQGPYEQYF
>TRBV28|few|TRBJ1-1|NA
TGTGCCAGCAGTTCCTCAGGAGCTTTCTTT
CASSSSGAFF
>TRBV9|NA|TRBJ2-7|TRBD1
TGTGCCAGCAGCGCAGGTACATCCGGGACAGGGGTGTACGAGCAGTACTTC
CASSAGTSGTGVYEQYF
>TRBV18|NA|TRBJ1-4|NA
TGTGCCAGCTCACGACAACCAGTTAATGAAAAACTGTTTTTT
CASSRQPVNEKLFF
>TRBV6-5|once|TRBJ1-5|NA
TGTGCCAGCAGGCCAACACCTTATAGCAATCAGCCCCAGCATTTT
CASRPTPYSNQPQHF
>TRBV27|NA|TRBJ2-1|TRBD2
TGTGCCAGCAGGGGACTAGCGGGGAATGAGCAGTTCTTC
CASRGLAGNEQFF
>TRBV28|NA|TRBJ1-2|TRBD1
TGTGCCAGCAGTACCGGGACAGGGTGGGGCTATGGCTACACCTTC
CASSTGTGWGYGYTF
>TRBV18|once|TRBJ2-4|NA
TGTGCCAGCTCACCCCTAGCGAGAGCCCTAGCCAAAAACATTCAGTACTTC
CASSPLARALAKNIQYF
>TRBV28|NA|TRBJ2-3|TRBD1
TGTGCCAGCAGTCTCGGACAGGGGGCGGGAGATACGCAGTATTTT
CASSLGQGAGDTQYF
>TRBV7-9|once|TRBJ1-4|TRBD1
TGTGCCAGCAGCCTTGACAGGGCCGGAGAAAAACTGTTTTTT
CASSLDRAGEKLFF
>TRBV5-6|once|TRBJ2-7|TRBD1
TGTGCCAGCAGCGTTGGGACAGGGGGCACTGTCCTCGAGCAGTACTTC
CASSVGTGGTVLEQYF
>TRBV3-1/TRBV3-2|NA|TRBJ2-7|TRBD2
TGTGCCAGCACCTTTACTAGCGGGGGCTCCTACGAGCAGTACTTC
CASTFTSGGSYEQYF
>TRBV2|once|TRBJ1-2|NA
TGTGCCAGCACCGGACAGACTTACTATGGCTACACCTTC
CASTGQTYYGYTF
>TRBV18|NA|TRBJ1-1|NA
TGTGCCAGCTCCCGAGGGGGAACTGAAGCTTTCTTT
CASSRGGTEAFF
>TRBV30|NA|TRBJ1-1|NA
TGTGCCTTGGAGCGCCAGTCTACTGAAGCTTTCTTT
CALERQSTEAFF
>TRBV10-3|few|TRBJ1-1|NA
TGTGCCATCAGTGAGAGCGATATAAACACTGAAGCTTTCTTT
CAISESDINTEAFF
>TRBV5-1|NA|TRBJ2-3|NA
TGCGCCAGCAGCGTACGGGGTGAGGATACGCAGTATTTT
CASSVRGEDTQYF
>TRBV9|NA|TRBJ2-7|NA
TGTGCCAGCAGCCCCTCAGGGGGAACTTCCGGGGGCGAGCAGTACTTC
CASSPSGGTSGGEQYF
>TRBV7-3|NA|TRBJ1-6|TRBD1
TGTGCCAGCAGCAGGACAGGGGCTAACAATTCACCCCTCCACTTT
CASSRTGANNSPLHF
>TRBV19|NA|TRBJ1-1|NA
TGTGCCAGTCGCCGGGGAAGGATAAACACTGAAGCTTTCTTT
CASRRGRINTEAFF
>TRBV11-1|few|TRBJ1-3|TRBD1
TGTGCCAGCAGCTCGGAACAGGGGGACCGAAACACCATATATTTT
CASSSEQGDRNTIYF
>TRBV11-3|NA|TRBJ2-2|TRBD2
TGTGCCAGCAGCCATAGACAAAGCGGGGGGGCCCCCGGGGAGCTGTTTTTT
CASSHRQSGGAPGELFF
>TRBV4-1|NA|TRBJ1-4|NA
TGCGCCAGCAGCCTCAACAGGGCTGAAAAACTGTTTTTT
CASSLNRAEKLFF
>TRBV5-6|few|TRBJ1-2|TRBD1
TGTGCCAGCAGAACACAGGGGAGCGCTAACTATGGCTACACCTTC
CASRTQGSANYGYTF
>TRBV10-3|NA|TRBJ1-1|NA
TGTGCCATCAGTGAAATCTCCGTAGCGGACACTGAAGCTTTCTTT
CAISEISVADTEAFF
>TRBV30|NA|TRBJ1-1|NA
TGTGCCTGGAGTGTCAGGTATGAAGCTTTCTTT
CAWSVRYEAFF
>TRBV5-4|once|TRBJ2-5|TRBD2
TGTGCCAGCAGCTTGCCAACTAGCGGGGTTCAAGAGACCCAGTACTTC
CASSLPTSGVQETQYF
>TRBV2|NA|TRBJ1-2|NA
TGTGCCAGCGGGGCCCAAGATCATGGCTACACCTTC
CASGAQDHGYTF
>TRBV4-1|NA|TRBJ2-2|TRBD2
TGCGCCAGCAGCCAAGATCCCCCTAGCGGGGCCGGCGGGGAGCTGTTTTTT
CASSQDPPSGAGGELFF
>TRBV19|once|TRBJ2-1|TRBD1
TGTGCCAGTAGTATACCCGACAGGGTGTCCTACAATGAGCAGTTCTTC
CASSIPDRVSYNEQFF
>TRBV6-5|NA|TRBJ1-4|NA
TGTGCCAGCAGTAACGCAGGGGCGAAATGGGAAAAACTGTTTTTT
CASSNAGAKWEKLFF
>TRBV5-4|NA|TRBJ2-5|TRBD2
TGTGCCAGCAGCCGGCCGGGGCGGGGGGGCGTAGAGACCCAGTACTTC
CASSRPGRGGVETQYF
>TRBV10-3|NA|TRBJ2-2|NA
TGTGCCATCAGTGTTTTGCAGGGAAGCACCGGGGAGCTGTTTTTT
CAISVLQGSTGELFF
>TRBV29-1|NA|TRBJ2-3|NA
TGCAGCGTTGATAGCAGTGCGGATACGCAGTATTTT
CSVDSSADTQYF
>TRBV14|NA|TRBJ2-7|NA
TGTGCCAGCAGCCAAGGGTCCCTCAGGGGAGAGCAGTACTTC
CASSQGSLRGEQYF
>TRBV30|NA|TRBJ1-4|NA
TGTGCCTGGAGTCCATACTCAGGGGCTGGTGAAAAACTGTTTTTT
CAWSPYSGAGEKLFF
>TRBV24-1|NA|TRBJ2-1|NA
TGTGCCACCAGTGATTATCCTCGCGATGAGCAGTTCTTC
CATSDYPRDEQFF
>TRBV27|NA|TRBJ2-7|NA
TGTGCCAGCAGTTCTAAGAACAGGGTTCAATACTCCGAGCAGTACTTC
CASSSKNRVQYSEQYF